This T cell receptor (beta chain) is drawn from a study of shared clonotypes between healthy human individuals. In the naive CD8 group, cells lacked CD45RO and were positively selected for CCR7, so terminally differentiated effector memory CD45RA+ cells were left out. Libraries were prepared by immunoSEQ multiplex PCR; TCRdb keeps only in-frame clonotypes and omits some of them. This sample has around 620,000 clones, with about 95% found just once. The count of this clone is one. CDR1 and CDR2 (germline): SGHVS, FQNEAQ. V shed 1 base and J shed 7 bases, with 5 bases lying between them. The CDR3 is 13 amino acids.

The sample taken for sequencing was naive CD8+ T cells sorted from blood. The chain carries TRBV7-8 and TRBJ1-6; no firm D call. The TCR sequence derives from a woman aged 25-40 years in good health. CDR3 nucleotide sequence: TGTGCCAGCAGCTTAGATACGAATTCACCCCTCCACTTT. Encoded protein: CASSLDTNSPLHF.